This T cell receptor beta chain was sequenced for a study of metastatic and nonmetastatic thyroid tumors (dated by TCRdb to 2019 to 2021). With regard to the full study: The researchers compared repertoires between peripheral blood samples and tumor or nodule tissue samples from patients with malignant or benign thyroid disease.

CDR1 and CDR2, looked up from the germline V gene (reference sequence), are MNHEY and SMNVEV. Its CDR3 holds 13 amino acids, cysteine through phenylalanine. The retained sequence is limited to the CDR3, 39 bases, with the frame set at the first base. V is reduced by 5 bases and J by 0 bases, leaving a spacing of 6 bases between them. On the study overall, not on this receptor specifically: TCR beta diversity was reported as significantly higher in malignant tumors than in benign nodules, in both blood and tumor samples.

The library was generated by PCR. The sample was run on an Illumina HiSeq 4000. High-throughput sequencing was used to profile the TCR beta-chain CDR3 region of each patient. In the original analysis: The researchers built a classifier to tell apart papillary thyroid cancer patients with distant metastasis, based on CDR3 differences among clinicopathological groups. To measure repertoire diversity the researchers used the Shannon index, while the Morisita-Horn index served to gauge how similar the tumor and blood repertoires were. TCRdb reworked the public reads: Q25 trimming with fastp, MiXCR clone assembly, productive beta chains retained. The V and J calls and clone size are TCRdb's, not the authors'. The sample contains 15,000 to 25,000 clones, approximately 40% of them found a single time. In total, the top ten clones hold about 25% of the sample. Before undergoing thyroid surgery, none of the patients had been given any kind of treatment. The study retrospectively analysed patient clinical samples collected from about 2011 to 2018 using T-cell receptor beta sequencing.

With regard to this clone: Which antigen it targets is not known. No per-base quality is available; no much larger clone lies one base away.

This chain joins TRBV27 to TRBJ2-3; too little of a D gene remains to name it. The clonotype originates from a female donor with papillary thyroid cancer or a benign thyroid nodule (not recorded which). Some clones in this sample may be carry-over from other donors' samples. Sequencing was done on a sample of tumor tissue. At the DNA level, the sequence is TGTGCCAGCAGTCCAGCTAGCACAGATACGCAGTATTTT. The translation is CASSPASTDTQYF.